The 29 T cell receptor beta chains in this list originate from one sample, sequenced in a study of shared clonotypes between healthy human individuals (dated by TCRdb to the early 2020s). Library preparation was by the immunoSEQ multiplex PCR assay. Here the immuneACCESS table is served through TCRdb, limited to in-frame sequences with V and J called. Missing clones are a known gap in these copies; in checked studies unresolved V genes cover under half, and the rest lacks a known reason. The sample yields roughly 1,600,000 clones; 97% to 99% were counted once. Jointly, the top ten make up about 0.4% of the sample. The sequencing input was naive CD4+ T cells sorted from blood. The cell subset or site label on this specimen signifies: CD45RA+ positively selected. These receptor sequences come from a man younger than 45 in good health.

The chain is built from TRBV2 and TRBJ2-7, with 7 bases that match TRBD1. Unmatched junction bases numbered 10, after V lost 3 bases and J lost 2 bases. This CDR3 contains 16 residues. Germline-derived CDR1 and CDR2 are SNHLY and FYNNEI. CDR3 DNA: TGTGCCAGCAGTGACCGCAGGGCAGGGGGACCCTACGAGCAGTACTTC. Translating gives CASSDRRAGGPYEQYF.

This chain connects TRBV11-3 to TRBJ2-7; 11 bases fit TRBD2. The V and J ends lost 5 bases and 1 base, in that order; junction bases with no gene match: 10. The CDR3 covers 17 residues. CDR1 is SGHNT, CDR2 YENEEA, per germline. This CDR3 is CASSPGLAGPSSYEQYF. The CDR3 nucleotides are TGTGCCAGCAGCCCCGGACTAGCGGGTCCATCGTCCTACGAGCAGTACTTC.

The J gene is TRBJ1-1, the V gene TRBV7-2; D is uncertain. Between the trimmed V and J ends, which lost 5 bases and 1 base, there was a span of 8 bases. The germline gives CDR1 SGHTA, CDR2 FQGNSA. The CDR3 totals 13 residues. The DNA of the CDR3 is TGTGCCAGCAGCCTCTCCTCGAACACTGAAGCTTTCTTT. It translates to CASSLSSNTEAFF.

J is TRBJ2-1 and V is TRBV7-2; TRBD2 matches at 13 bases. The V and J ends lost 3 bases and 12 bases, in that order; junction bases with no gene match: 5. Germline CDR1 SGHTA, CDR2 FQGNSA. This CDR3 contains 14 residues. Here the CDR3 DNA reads TGTGCCAGCAGCTTCGGACTAGCGGGAGTTTCGCAGTTCTTC. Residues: CASSFGLAGVSQFF. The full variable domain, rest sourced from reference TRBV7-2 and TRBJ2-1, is GAGVSQSPSNKVTEKGKDVELRCDPISGHTALYWYRQSLGQGLEFLIYFQGNSAPDKSGLPSDRFSAERTGGSVSTLTIQRTQQEDSAVYLCASSFGLAGVSQFFGPGTRLTVL.

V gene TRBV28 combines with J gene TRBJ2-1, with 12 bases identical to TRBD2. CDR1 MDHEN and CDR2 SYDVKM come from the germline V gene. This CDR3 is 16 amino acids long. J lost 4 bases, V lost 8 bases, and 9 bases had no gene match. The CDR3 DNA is TGTGCCAGCCGAAAGACTAGCGGGAGTGGTTACAATGAGCAGTTCTTC. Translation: CASRKTSGSGYNEQFF.

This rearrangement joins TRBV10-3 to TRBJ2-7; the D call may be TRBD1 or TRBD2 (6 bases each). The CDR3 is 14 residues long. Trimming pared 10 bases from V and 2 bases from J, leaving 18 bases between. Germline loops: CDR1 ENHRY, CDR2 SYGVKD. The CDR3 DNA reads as TGTGCCAGCGGGACACCCAGGGGCACCTACGAGCAGTACTTC. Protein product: CASGTPRGTYEQYF.

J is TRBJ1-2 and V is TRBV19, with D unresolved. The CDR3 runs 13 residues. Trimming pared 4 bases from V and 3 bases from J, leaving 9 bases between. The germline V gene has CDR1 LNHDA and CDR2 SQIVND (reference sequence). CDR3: CASSTDVYYGYTF. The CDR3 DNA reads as TGTGCCAGTAGTACAGACGTCTACTATGGCTACACCTTC.

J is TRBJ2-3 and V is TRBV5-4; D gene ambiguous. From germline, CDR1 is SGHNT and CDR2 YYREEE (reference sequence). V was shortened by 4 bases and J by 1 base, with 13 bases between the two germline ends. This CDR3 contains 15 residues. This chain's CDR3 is CASSQEWARTDTQYF. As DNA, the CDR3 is TGTGCCAGCAGCCAGGAGTGGGCCCGCACAGATACGCAGTATTTT. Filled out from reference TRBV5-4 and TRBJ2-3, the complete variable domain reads ETGVTQSPTHLIKTRGQQVTLRCSSQSGHNTVSWYQQALGQGPQFIFQYYREEENGRGNFPPRFSGLQFPNYSSELNVNALELDDSALYLCASSQEWARTDTQYFGPGTRLTVL.

CDR3 DNA: TGCGCCAGCAGCCAAAATGCGGGACAGGGAACCGGGGAGCTGTTTTTT. It encodes CASSQNAGQGTGELFF. The chain couples TRBV4-3 to TRBJ2-2, with TRBD1 matching 9 bases. V lost 2 bases, J lost 5 bases, and 6 bases stayed unmatched. The germline gives CDR1 LGHNA, CDR2 YSLEER. This CDR3 is built from 16 residues.

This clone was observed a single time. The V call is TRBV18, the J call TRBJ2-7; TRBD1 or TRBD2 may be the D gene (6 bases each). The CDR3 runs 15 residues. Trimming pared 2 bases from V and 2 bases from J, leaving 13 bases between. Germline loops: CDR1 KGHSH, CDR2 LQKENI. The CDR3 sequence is CASSPSGADPYEQYF. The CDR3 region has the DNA TGTGCCAGCTCACCATCGGGGGCCGATCCCTACGAGCAGTACTTC.

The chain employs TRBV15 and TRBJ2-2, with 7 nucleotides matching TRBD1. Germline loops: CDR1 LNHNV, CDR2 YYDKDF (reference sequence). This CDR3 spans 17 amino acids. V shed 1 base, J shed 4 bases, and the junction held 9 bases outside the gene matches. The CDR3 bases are TGTGCCACCAGCAGAGTAGGACAGGTGGGGGCCACCGGGGAGCTGTTTTTT. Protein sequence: CATSRVGQVGATGELFF.

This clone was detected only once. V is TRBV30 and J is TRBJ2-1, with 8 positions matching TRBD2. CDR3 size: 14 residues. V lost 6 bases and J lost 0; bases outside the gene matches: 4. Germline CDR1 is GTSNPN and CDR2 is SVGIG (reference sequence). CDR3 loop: CACSSGSSYNEQFF. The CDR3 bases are TGTGCCTGTTCAAGCGGGAGCTCCTACAATGAGCAGTTCTTC.

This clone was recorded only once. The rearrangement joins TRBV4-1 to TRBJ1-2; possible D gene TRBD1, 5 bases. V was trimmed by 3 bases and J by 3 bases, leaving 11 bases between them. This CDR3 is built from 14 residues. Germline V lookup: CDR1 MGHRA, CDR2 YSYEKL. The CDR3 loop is CASSHRAEDYGYTF. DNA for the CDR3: TGCGCCAGCAGCCACAGGGCTGAGGACTATGGCTACACCTTC.

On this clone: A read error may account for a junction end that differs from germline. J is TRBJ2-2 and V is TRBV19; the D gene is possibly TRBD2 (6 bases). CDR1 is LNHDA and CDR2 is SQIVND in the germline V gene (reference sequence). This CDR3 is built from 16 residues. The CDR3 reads CASRIGGDSNTGELFF. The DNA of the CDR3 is TGTGCCAGTAGGATAGGAGGGGACTCGAACACCGGGGAGCTGTTTTTT.

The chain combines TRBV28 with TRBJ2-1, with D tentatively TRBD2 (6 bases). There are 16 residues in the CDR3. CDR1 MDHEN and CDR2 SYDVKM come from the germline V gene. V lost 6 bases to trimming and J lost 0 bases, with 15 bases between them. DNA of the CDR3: TGTGCCAGCAGGGGGGTTAGCGGAAGCTCCTACAATGAGCAGTTCTTC. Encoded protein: CASRGVSGSSYNEQFF.

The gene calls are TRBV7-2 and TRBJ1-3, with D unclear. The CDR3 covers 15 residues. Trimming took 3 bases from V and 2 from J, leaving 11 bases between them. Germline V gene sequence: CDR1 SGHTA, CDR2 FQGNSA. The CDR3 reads CASSLRGIAGNTIYF. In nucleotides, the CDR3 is TGTGCCAGCAGCTTGCGGGGTATTGCTGGAAACACCATATATTTT.

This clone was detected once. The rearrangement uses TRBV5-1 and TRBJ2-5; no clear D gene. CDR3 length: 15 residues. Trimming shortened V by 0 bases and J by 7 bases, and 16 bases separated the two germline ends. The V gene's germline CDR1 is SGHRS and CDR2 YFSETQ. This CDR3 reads CASSLVPSADGTQYF. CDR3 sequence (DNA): TGCGCCAGCAGCTTGGTACCCAGCGCTGACGGGACCCAGTACTTC.

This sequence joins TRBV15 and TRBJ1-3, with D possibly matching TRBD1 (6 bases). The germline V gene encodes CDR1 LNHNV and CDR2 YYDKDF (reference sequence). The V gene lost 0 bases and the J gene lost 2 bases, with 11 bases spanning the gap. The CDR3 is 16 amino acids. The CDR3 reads CATSRDRWGPGNTIYF. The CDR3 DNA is TGTGCCACCAGCAGAGATCGCTGGGGGCCTGGAAACACCATATATTTT.

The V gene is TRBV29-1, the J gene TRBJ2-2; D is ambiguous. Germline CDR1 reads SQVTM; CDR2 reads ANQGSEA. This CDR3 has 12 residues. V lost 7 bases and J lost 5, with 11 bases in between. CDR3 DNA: TGCAGCGGAACACCCGGGACCGGGGAGCTGTTTTTT. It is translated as CSGTPGTGELFF.

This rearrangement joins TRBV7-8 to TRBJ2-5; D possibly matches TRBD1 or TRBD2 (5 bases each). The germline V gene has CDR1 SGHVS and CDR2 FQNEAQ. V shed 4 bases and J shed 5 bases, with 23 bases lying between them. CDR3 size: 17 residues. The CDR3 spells CASSSPRDRITGETQYF. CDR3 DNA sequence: TGTGCCAGCAGCTCCCCCCGGGACCGCATCACCGGGGAGACCCAGTACTTC.

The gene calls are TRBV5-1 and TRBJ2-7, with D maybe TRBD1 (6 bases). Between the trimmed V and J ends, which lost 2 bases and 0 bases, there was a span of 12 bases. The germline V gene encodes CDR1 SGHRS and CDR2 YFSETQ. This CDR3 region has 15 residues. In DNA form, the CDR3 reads TGCGCCAGCAGCTTTATTTTGGGGGCCTCCTACGAGCAGTACTTC. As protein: CASSFILGASYEQYF. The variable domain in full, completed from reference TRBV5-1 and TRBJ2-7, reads KAGVTQTPRYLIKTRGQQVTLSCSPISGHRSVSWYQQTPGQGLQFLFEYFSETQRNKGNFPGRFSGRQFSNSRSEMNVSTLELGDSALYLCASSFILGASYEQYFGPGTRLTVT.

The CDR3: CSGQANTGELFF. The CDR3 region has the DNA TGTTCCGGACAGGCGAACACCGGGGAGCTGTTTTTT. V gene TRBV28 combines with J gene TRBJ2-2, with TRBD1 matching over 7 bases. The CDR3 has 12 residues. Germline V gene sequence: CDR1 MDHEN, CDR2 SYDVKM.

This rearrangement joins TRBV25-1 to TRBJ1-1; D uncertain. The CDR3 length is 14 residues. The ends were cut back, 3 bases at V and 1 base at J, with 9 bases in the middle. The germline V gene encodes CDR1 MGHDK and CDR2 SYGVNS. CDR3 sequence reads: CASSEYGKNTEAFF. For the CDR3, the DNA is TGTGCCAGCAGTGAGTACGGGAAGAACACTGAAGCTTTCTTT. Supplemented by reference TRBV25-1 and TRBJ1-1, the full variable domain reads EADIYQTPRYLVIGTGKKITLECSQTMGHDKMYWYQQDPGMELHLIHYSYGVNSTEKGDLSSESTVSRIRTEHFPLTLESARPSHTSQYLCASSEYGKNTEAFFGQGTRLTVV.

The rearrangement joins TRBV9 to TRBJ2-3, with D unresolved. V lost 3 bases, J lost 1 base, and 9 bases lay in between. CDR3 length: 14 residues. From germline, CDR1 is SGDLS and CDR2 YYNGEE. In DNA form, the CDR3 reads TGTGCCAGCAGCGAGGTGTTGGGCACAGATACGCAGTATTTT. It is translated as CASSEVLGTDTQYF.

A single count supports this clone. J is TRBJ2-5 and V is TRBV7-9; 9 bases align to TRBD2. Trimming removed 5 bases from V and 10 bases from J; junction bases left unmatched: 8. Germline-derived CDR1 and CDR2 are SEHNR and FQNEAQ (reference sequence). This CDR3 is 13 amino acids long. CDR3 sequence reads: CASSQASGTLQYF. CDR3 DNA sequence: TGTGCCAGCAGCCAGGCTAGCGGGACCCTCCAGTACTTC.

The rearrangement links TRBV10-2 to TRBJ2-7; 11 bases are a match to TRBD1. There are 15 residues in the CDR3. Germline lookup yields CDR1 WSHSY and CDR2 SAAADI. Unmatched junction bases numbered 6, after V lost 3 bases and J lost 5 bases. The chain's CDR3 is CASSDRGTGGNEQYF. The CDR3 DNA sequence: TGCGCCAGCAGTGACAGGGGGACAGGGGGTAACGAGCAGTACTTC.

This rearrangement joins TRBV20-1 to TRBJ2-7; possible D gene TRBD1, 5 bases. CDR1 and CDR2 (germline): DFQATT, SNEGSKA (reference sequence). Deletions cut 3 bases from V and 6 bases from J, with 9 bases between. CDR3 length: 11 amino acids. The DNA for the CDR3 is TGCAGTGCTAGTGCAGGGTTCGAGCAGTACTTC. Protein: CSASAGFEQYF.

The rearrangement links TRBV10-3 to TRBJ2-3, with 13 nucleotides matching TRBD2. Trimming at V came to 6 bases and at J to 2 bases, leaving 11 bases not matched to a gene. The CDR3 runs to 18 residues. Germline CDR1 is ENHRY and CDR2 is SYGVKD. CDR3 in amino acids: CAIRRFGTSGTHTDTQYF. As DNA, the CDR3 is TGTGCCATCAGACGATTCGGGACTAGCGGGACCCACACAGATACGCAGTATTTT.

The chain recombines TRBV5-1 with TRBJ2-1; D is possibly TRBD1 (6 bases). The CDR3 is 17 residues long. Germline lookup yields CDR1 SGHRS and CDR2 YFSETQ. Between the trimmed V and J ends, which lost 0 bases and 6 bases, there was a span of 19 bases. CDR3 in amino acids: CASSLERGRVYPNEQFF. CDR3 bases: TGCGCCAGCAGCTTGGAGAGGGGGAGAGTTTATCCCAATGAGCAGTTCTTC.